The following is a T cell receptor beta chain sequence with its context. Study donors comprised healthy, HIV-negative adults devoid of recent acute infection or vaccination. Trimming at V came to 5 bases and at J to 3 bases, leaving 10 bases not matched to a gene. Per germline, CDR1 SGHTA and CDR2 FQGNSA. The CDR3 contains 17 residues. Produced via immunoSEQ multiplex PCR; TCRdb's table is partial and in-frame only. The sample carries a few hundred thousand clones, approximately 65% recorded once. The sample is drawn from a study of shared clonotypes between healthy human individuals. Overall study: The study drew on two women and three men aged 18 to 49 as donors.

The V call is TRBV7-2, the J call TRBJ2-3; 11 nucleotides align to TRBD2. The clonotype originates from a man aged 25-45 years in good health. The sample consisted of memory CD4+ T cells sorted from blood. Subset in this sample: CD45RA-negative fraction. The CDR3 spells CASSRSLAGGRTDTQYF. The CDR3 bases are TGTGCCAGCAGCCGTTCCTTAGCGGGAGGGAGGACAGATACGCAGTATTTT. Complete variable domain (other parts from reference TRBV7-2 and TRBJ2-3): GAGVSQSPSNKVTEKGKDVELRCDPISGHTALYWYRQSLGQGLEFLIYFQGNSAPDKSGLPSDRFSAERTGGSVSTLTIQRTQQEDSAVYLCASSRSLAGGRTDTQYFGPGTRLTVL.